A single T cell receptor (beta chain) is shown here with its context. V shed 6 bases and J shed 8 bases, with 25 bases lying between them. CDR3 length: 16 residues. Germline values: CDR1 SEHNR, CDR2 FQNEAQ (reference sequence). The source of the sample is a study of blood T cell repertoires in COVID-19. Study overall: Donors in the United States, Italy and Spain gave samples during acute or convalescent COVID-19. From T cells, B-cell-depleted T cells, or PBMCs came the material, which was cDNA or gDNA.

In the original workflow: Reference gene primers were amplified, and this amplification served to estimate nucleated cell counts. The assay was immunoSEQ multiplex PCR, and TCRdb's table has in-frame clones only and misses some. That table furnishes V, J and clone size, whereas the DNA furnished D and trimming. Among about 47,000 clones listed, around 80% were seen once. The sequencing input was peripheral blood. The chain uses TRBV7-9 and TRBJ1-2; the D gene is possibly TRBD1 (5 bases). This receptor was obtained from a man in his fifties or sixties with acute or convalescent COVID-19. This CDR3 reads CASSYISWGGMKGYTF. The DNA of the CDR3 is TGTGCCAGCAGTTATATCTCGTGGGGGGGTATGAAAGGCTACACCTTC.